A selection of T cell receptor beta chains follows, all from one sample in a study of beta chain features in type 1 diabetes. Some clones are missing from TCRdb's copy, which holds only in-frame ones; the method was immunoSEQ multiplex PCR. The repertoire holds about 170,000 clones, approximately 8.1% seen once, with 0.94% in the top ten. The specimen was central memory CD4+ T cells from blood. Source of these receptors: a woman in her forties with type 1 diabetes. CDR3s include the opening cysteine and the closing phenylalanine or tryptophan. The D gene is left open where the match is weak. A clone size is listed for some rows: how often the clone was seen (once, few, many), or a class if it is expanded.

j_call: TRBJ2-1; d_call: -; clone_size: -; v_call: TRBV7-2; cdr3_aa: CASTESRGAYNEQFF; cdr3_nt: TGTGCCAGCACGGAGAGCAGGGGGGCCTACAATGAGCAGTTCTTC
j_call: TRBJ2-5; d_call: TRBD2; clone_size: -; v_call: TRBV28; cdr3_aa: CASSLLTSGGRETQYF; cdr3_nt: TGTGCCAGCAGTTTATTAACTAGCGGGGGAAGGGAGACCCAGTACTTC
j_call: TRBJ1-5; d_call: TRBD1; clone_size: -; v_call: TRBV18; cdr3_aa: CASSPQGASNQPQHF; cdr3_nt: TGTGCCAGCTCACCACAGGGGGCGAGCAATCAGCCCCAGCATTTT
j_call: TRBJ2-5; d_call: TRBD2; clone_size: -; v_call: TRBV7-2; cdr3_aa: CASSNPLAGGETQYF; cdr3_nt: TGTGCCAGCAGCAACCCCCTAGCGGGAGGTGAGACCCAGTACTTC
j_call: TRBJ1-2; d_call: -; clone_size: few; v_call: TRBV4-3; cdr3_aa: CASSQVTDSYGYTF; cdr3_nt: TGCGCCAGCAGCCAAGTCACTGACAGCTATGGCTACACCTTC
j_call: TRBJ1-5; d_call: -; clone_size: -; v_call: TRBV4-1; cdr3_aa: CASSQGVSGNQPQHF; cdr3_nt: TGCGCCAGCAGCCAAGGAGTGAGCGGTAATCAGCCCCAGCATTTT
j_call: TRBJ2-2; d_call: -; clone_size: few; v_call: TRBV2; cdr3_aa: CASKGRTNTGELFF; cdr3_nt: TGTGCCAGCAAGGGGAGGACGAACACCGGGGAGCTGTTTTTT
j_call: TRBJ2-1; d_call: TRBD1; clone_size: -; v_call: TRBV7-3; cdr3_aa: CASSSQPGTDNEQFF; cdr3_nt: TGTGCCAGCAGCTCACAACCCGGGACAGACAATGAGCAGTTCTTC
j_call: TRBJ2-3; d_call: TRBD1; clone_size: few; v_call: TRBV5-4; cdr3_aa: CASRRDRGTDTQYF; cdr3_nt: TGTGCCAGCAGACGGGACAGGGGCACAGATACGCAGTATTTT
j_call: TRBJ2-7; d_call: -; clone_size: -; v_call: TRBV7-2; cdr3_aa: CASSLSKDTSYEQYF; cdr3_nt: TGTGCCAGCAGCTTAAGTAAGGACACCTCCTACGAGCAGTACTTC
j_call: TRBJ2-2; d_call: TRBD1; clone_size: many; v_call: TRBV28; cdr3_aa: CASSPAGTGRGELFF; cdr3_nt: TGTGCCAGCAGCCCGGCCGGGACAGGGAGGGGGGAGCTGTTTTTT
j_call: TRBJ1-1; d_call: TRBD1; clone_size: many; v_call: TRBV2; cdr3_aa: CASSVVTGGDQAFF; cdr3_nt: TGTGCCAGCAGTGTTGTGACAGGGGGGGATCAAGCTTTCTTT
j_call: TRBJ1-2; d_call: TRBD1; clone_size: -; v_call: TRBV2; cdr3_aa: CASRGDRGDGYTF; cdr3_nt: TGTGCCAGCAGGGGCGACAGGGGAGATGGCTACACCTTC